This TCR beta chain was captured in a study of CD8+CD57+ T cells in acquired aplastic anemia. Germline V lookup: CDR1 LGHDT, CDR2 YNNKEL (reference sequence). Trimming removed 4 bases from V and 2 bases from J, with 15 bases in between. This CDR3 spans 16 amino acids. Selection for sequencing was limited to patients who had shown CD8+CD57+ cell expansion by flow cytometry. According to the study, genomic DNA was the template for TCR beta VDJ and CDR3 profiling. TCRdb analysed the reads with MiXCR anew, one entry per CDR3 protein. This table holds hundreds of thousands of distinct CDR3 sequences, under 55% found once.

The sequenced material came from sorted CD4+, CD8+, or CD8+CD57+ T cells (not recorded which) from PBMCs. This sequence joins TRBV3-1 and TRBJ2-1; D possibly corresponds to TRBD1 (7 bases). The receptor was isolated from a human donor with aplastic anemia. In DNA form, the CDR3 reads TGTGCCAGCAGCCGAGACCAGGGGGGCACCTACAATGAGCAGTTCTTC. Amino acids: CASSRDQGGTYNEQFF.